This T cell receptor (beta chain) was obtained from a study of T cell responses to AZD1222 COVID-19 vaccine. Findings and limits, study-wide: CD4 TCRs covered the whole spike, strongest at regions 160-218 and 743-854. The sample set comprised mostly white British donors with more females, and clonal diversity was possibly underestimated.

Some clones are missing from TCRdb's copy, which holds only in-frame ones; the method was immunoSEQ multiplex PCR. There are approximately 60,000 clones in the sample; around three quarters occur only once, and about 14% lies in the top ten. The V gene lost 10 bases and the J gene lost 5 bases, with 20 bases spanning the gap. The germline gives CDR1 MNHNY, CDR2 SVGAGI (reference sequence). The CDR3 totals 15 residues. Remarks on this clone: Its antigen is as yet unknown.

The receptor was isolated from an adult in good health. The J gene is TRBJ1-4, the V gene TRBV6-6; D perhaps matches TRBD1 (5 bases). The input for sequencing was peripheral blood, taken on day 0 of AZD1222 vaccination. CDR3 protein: CAIPAGDGANEKLFF. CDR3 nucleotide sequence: TGTGCCATCCCCGCGGGGGATGGGGCAAATGAAAAACTGTTTTTT.